The T cell receptor (beta chain) under discussion was sequenced for a study of CD8 T cells in Susac syndrome (dated by TCRdb to between 2018 and 2021). Background for the entire study: Whether CD8+ T cell activation and differentiation in Susac syndrome was antigen driven was tested using repertoire sequencing.

Summary of the overall study and its limitations: The number of individuals in the TCR sequencing and HLA analysis was recognized as being relatively small.

High-throughput TCR beta sequencing profiled peripheral blood CD8+ and CD4+ T cells from healthy donors, Susac syndrome patients and multiple sclerosis patients. The multiple sclerosis controls were treatment-naive patients whose relapsing-remitting disease, either stable or active, fulfilled the revised McDonald criteria. CD8+ TEMRA cells were enriched by FACS, while bulk CD8+ and CD4+ T cells were purified by magnetic negative isolation. Blood was collected in EDTA tubes and processed within 24 hours, with PBMCs isolated through density gradient centrifugation. PBMCs intended for TCR sequencing were cryopreserved in liquid nitrogen and were subsequently thawed in a 37 degrees C water bath. The sorted or isolated CD4+, CD8+ and CD8+ TEMRA cells had a purity of 90% or higher. Trimming costs V 1 base and J 0 bases, and their ends lie 12 bases apart. The germline V gene specifies LGHNA as CDR1 and YSLEER as CDR2. From its cysteine to its phenylalanine, the CDR3 spans 16 amino acids. Of all the DNA, just the CDR3 is kept, 48 bases in frame from base 1.

RNA was extracted using the RNeasy kit, and roughly 0.45 to 1 microgram was reverse transcribed with random hexamers. The immunoSEQ multiplex PCR assay, covering 54 Vbeta and 13 Jbeta segments, was used to amplify TCR beta CDR3 regions. PCR amplification bias was corrected by using a synthetic template baseline for primer optimization and computational correction. The original pipeline was this. Only productive sequences were kept, with reads annotated to V, D and J genes according to IMGT and analyzed in immunoSEQ Analyzer. Clonality was computed as one minus Shannon entropy normalized by log2 of the number of productive unique sequences. For each patient and control, public and private clones were evaluated among the 100 most prevalent clones. A clone was defined as Susac-specific if it was absent from the healthy and MS cohorts, from some 980 published viral clones and from other ImmuneACCESS disease sequences. TCRdb's own reprocessing of the public reads used fastp at Q25 and MiXCR and kept productive beta chains. Rows with one shared CDR3 protein collapse into an entry with the most common genes and DNA. TCRdb's processing, not the study's, gives the V and J calls here. This sample holds 200,000 or so distinct CDR3 sequences; approximately 95% were observed only once. The leading ten clones occupy approximately 0.09% of the sample.

Comment on this clonotype: Its cognate antigen has yet to be identified. No base quality values were provided; no much bigger clone lies one nucleotide off.

The sequence was collected from a human donor with multiple sclerosis. Sequenced material: CD4+ T cells from PBMCs. The V and J genes are TRBV4-3 and TRBJ2-5; D gene: possibly TRBD1, on 5 matching bases. Read as DNA, the sequence is TGCGCCAGCAGCCAAGGGGCGACAGCGTACCAAGAGACCCAGTACTTC. Its protein product is CASSQGATAYQETQYF.